This TCR beta chain was identified in a study of molecular identifiers for immune sequencing clone quantification. In germline, CDR1 is LGHNA, CDR2 YNFKEQ. Deletions cut 0 bases from V and 6 bases from J, with 15 bases between. The length of the CDR3 is 16 residues. This clonotype occurred many times. Its target is unknown. TCRdb fed the PCR reads into MiXCR, producing one record per CDR3 protein. Among tens of thousands of distinct CDR3 sequences, 15% to 20% were seen once, and the ten largest hold around 1.5%. Study-wide results and caveats: Because of identical TCR molecules sharing a barcode, sizes of highly expanded clones could be underestimated.

The sequence derives from a human donor in good health. Some libraries in this study had Jurkat cell RNA spiked in. The chain combines TRBV4-2 with TRBJ1-5, with a weak D call TRBD1 (5 bases). Sequences were obtained from naive CD8+ T cells from blood, with Jurkat cell RNA spiked in. Indicated subset: FACS-sorted CD8+CD4-CCR7+CD45RA+ naive T cells. CDR3 amino acids: CASSQEFGGGLQPQHF. The CDR3 DNA is TGTGCCAGCAGCCAAGAGTTCGGGGGAGGGCTTCAGCCCCAGCATTTT.